This T cell receptor beta chain was profiled in a study of neurological immune-mediated disorders (dated 2019 in TCRdb). Regarding the complete study: Among the 34 multiple sclerosis patients, relapsing-remitting MS was present in around 30 and secondary progressive MS was present in 3. Peripheral blood TCR-beta repertoires from patients with HTLV-I-associated myelopathy (HAM/TSP), patients with multiple sclerosis, and healthy controls were compared in the study using UMI-based sequencing. Longitudinal samples, technical triplicates and paired sorted CD4+ and CD8+ T-cell subsets, alongside PBMC samples, were included among the 106 TCR-beta libraries. The cohort was made up of 65 to 75 subjects, consisting of 14 HAM/TSP patients, about 34 multiple sclerosis patients and 20 or so healthy controls.

Points the paper makes about the study in general: TCR clonal expansion was highest in HAM/TSP patients and lowest in MS patients, with MS patients falling below even healthy controls. The MS cluster was not associated with any clinical or MRI features, and the authors stated that larger cohorts are needed. Across subjects, expanded clones never shared an identical CDR3 amino acid sequence, which suggests that the TCR-beta repertoires in every group were private. Phylogenetic analysis grouped repertoires from 18 of 34 MS patients into a cluster of related CDR3 sequences, suggesting a possible repertoire-level signature.

From its cysteine to its phenylalanine, the CDR3 spans 17 amino acids. Left in the record is the CDR3 DNA by itself, 51 bases read in frame from the first base. For CDR1 and CDR2, the germline V gene lists SGHAT and FQNNGV. V sheds 1 base and J sheds 4 bases, leaving 19 bases between their ends. At least ten counts were recorded for this clonotype. The antigen it binds to is not known. Within one base of it there is no much larger clone, and no base qualities were kept. cDNA synthesis used template-switch 5'RACE with a primer carrying a 10-nucleotide random unique molecular identifier tagging each TCR transcript. Each sequencing run produced over 200 million TCR-beta sequences covering 15-18 subjects. The RNeasy kit was used for extraction of total RNA. The KAPA Real-time Library Amplification kit was used to amplify TCR-beta VDJ regions with primers targeting the TCR constant region and the 5'RACE anchor. A first PCR added sample indexes and Illumina adaptors, and a second PCR then raised library yield. After purification with Ampure beads, the TCR product of roughly 650 bp was size-selected on a 2% E-gel SizeSelection system. Before pooling, library quality was assessed on a Bioanalyzer, concentration was determined with Qubit, and library quantification was performed with the Kapa Library Quantification kit. Libraries were sequenced paired-end 2 x 150 bp on an Illumina HiSeq 2500. To increase sequence diversity, about 24-32% phiX was spiked into each library pool. The original methods were these. Quality-filtered reads were processed with the UMI-based MiGEC pipeline, which removed over 75% of raw TCR sequences during error correction. IMGT germline references were used for aligning VDJ genes, and each clonotype was defined as a unique CDR3 amino acid sequence together with its V-J genes. VDJtools evaluated clonal expansion, Shannon diversity and CDR3 relatedness (CalcPairwiseDistances, ClusterSamples); CLCbio workbench built phylogenetic trees. Clones with at least 8 unique UMIs were defined as expanded, with this threshold being based on coefficient-of-variation modelling across technical triplicates. TCRdb itself trimmed the public reads at Q25 with fastp, ran MiXCR and retained productive beta chains. Identical CDR3 protein sequences are pooled into one entry, listed with their most common genes and DNA. The V and J calls and clone size are TCRdb's, not the authors'. The sample yields fewer than 85,000 distinct CDR3 sequences; roughly 4.8% were counted once. 2.2% of the sample lies in the top ten.

Libraries from unsorted PBMCs were made from 2 million PBMCs kept in RNAlater at -80 degrees C until RNA extraction. Multiple sclerosis patients were enrolled in a US clinical protocol under which disease progression was evaluated by magnetic resonance imaging. Peripheral blood underwent Ficoll-Hypaque density gradient centrifugation to isolate PBMCs, which were then cryopreserved in liquid nitrogen. Recombination connected TRBV11-2 to TRBJ1-2; the D gene is unclear. The source of this sequence is a woman aged 65 to 85 with multiple sclerosis. The sequencing input was PBMCs. The CDR3 amino acid sequence is: CASSLVTGHRKGYGYTF. The nucleotides are TGTGCCAGCAGCTTAGTCACCGGCCACCGCAAGGGCTATGGCTACACCTTC.